The rows below give T cell receptor beta chains drawn from one sample of a study of CD8 T cells in ankylosing spondylitis. TCRdb reprocessed the 5' RACE reads with MiXCR, giving one entry per CDR3 protein. The repertoire holds 25,000 to 35,000 distinct CDR3 sequences, with about 5.3% as singletons. The sequenced sample was blood, either unsorted or a sorted T cell fraction (not recorded which). The receptors originated from a female donor with ankylosing spondylitis or in good health (not recorded which). The CDR3 runs from the conserved cysteine through the conserved F or W. The D gene is left open where the match is weak. The size of a clone is reported for some rows only, either as once, few or many, or as a class for expanded clones.

d_call,clone_size,v_call,j_call,cdr3_aa,cdr3_nt
TRBD1,NA,TRBV9,TRBJ1-2,CASSRGGTGGYGYTF,TGTGCCAGCAGCCGAGGGGGGACAGGGGGCTATGGCTACACCTTC
NA,NA,TRBV9,TRBJ2-3,CASSTQGFGTDTQYF,TGTGCCAGCAGCACACAGGGATTTGGCACAGATACGCAGTATTTT
NA,few,TRBV9,TRBJ2-7,CASSAGHTYEQYF,TGTGCCAGCAGCGCGGGACATACCTACGAGCAGTACTTC
NA,many,TRBV9,TRBJ1-1,CASSVVAGNTEAFF,TGTGCCAGCAGCGTAGTTGCGGGGAACACTGAAGCTTTCTTT
TRBD2,medium-sized,TRBV9,TRBJ2-5,CASSVGPSGGETQYF,TGTGCCAGCAGCGTAGGGCCTAGCGGGGGTGAGACCCAGTACTTC
TRBD2,many,TRBV9,TRBJ2-7,CASSVGGTSGTYEQYF,TGTGCCAGCAGCGTAGGAGGGACTAGCGGAACCTACGAGCAGTACTTC
NA,many,TRBV9,TRBJ1-1,CASSVGTSTEAFF,TGTGCCAGCAGCGTAGGGACCAGCACTGAAGCTTTCTTT
NA,NA,TRBV9,TRBJ2-1,CASSVSNEQFF,TGTGCCAGCAGCGTATCCAATGAGCAGTTCTTC
NA,many,TRBV9,TRBJ2-1,CASSPAGSGRYNEQFF,TGTGCCAGCAGCCCTGCGGGAAGCGGGCGGTACAATGAGCAGTTCTTC
NA,NA,TRBV9,TRBJ2-7,CASSVDTQALYEQYF,TGTGCCAGCAGCGTAGATACCCAAGCCCTATACGAGCAGTACTTC
NA,few,TRBV9,TRBJ1-1,CASKEQPNTEAFF,TGTGCCAGCAAAGAACAGCCCAACACTGAAGCTTTCTTT
TRBD2,many,TRBV9,TRBJ2-3,CASSVSSGGQSTDTQYF,TGTGCCAGCAGCGTGAGTAGCGGGGGACAAAGCACAGATACGCAGTATTTT
TRBD2,many,TRBV9,TRBJ2-3,CASSASGMGGTDTQYF,TGTGCCAGCAGCGCTAGCGGGATGGGAGGCACAGATACGCAGTATTTT
TRBD2,many,TRBV9,TRBJ2-3,CASSPRLASDTQYF,TGTGCCAGCAGCCCGAGACTAGCTTCAGATACGCAGTATTTT
NA,many,TRBV9,TRBJ1-5,CASSVGPVTRGEPQHF,TGTGCCAGCAGCGTAGGTCCGGTTACTAGGGGGGAGCCCCAGCATTTT
NA,many,TRBV9,TRBJ1-1,CASSVDEGSKGEAFF,TGTGCCAGCAGCGTAGACGAGGGTTCAAAGGGTGAAGCTTTCTTT
TRBD1,NA,TRBV9,TRBJ1-4,CASSVQGVPNEKLFF,TGTGCCAGCAGCGTACAGGGGGTGCCTAATGAAAAACTGTTTTTT
TRBD2,many,TRBV9,TRBJ2-5,CASSVEGLAGTQETQYF,TGTGCCAGCAGCGTAGAAGGCCTAGCGGGGACCCAAGAGACCCAGTACTTC
NA,many,TRBV9,TRBJ1-1,CASSARDQAEAFF,TGTGCCAGCAGCGCTAGGGATCAGGCTGAAGCTTTCTTT
TRBD2,many,TRBV9,TRBJ2-3,CASSVLAGHTDTQYF,TGTGCCAGCAGCGTATTAGCGGGCCACACAGATACGCAGTATTTT
NA,many,TRBV9,TRBJ2-1,CASSVVSWDGDEQFF,TGTGCCAGCAGCGTAGTTTCCTGGGACGGGGACGAGCAGTTCTTC
NA,many,TRBV12-3/TRBV12-4,TRBJ1-5,CASPRPRCNQPQHF,TGTGCCAGTCCCAGGCCCAGGTGCAATCAGCCCCAGCATTTT
NA,many,TRBV9,TRBJ2-1,CASSLQGDNEQFF,TGTGCCAGCAGCTTACAAGGGGACAATGAGCAGTTCTTC
TRBD2,many,TRBV9,TRBJ2-7,CASSVYGGRADEQYF,TGTGCCAGCAGCGTATACGGCGGGAGGGCCGACGAGCAGTACTTC
TRBD1,many,TRBV9,TRBJ2-3,CASSVTSRGHSVTTDTQYF,TGTGCCAGCAGCGTTACTTCCAGGGGGCACAGTGTAACCACAGATACGCAGTATTTT
TRBD1,many,TRBV9,TRBJ2-2,CASSLRQGTGTGELFF,TGTGCCAGCAGCCTTCGACAGGGAACGGGCACCGGGGAGCTGTTTTTT
NA,many,TRBV9,TRBJ2-7,CASSVGPGEYSYEQYF,TGTGCCAGCAGCGTAGGCCCGGGAGAGTACTCCTACGAGCAGTACTTC
NA,few,TRBV9,TRBJ2-1,CANSVASGVYNEQFF,TGTGCCAACAGCGTAGCCTCGGGGGTCTACAATGAGCAGTTCTTC
TRBD1,many,TRBV9,TRBJ2-2,CASSDRGGTGELFF,TGTGCCAGCAGCGACAGGGGCGGCACCGGGGAGCTGTTTTTT
TRBD1,medium-sized,TRBV9,TRBJ1-1,CASSVGDRGGTEAFF,TGTGCCAGCAGCGTTGGGGACAGGGGTGGCACTGAAGCTTTCTTT
NA,many,TRBV28,TRBJ2-3,CASRPGGGSTDTQYF,TGTGCCAGCAGACCTGGGGGCGGGAGCACAGATACGCAGTATTTT
TRBD1,many,TRBV9,TRBJ2-7,CASSTRAGQGTYEQYF,TGTGCCAGCAGCACAAGGGCGGGACAGGGCACCTACGAGCAGTACTTC
NA,many,TRBV9,TRBJ2-3,CASSPSERGRTDTQYF,TGTGCCAGCAGCCCCAGCGAGCGAGGAAGGACAGATACGCAGTATTTT
NA,many,TRBV9,TRBJ2-7,CASSVDGSPGQYF,TGTGCCAGCAGCGTAGACGGATCCCCGGGGCAGTACTTC
TRBD1,many,TRBV9,TRBJ1-5,CASSPRQGEGQPQHF,TGTGCCAGCAGCCCTCGACAGGGAGAAGGGCAGCCCCAGCATTTT
TRBD1,NA,TRBV9,TRBJ2-2,CASSVVQGGQTGELFF,TGTGCCAGCAGCGTAGTACAGGGGGGCCAAACCGGGGAGCTGTTTTTT
TRBD2,few,TRBV9,TRBJ2-7,CASSPGGASSYEQYF,TGTGCCAGCAGCCCGGGGGGGGCTAGCTCCTACGAGCAGTACTTC
TRBD2,many,TRBV9,TRBJ2-2,CASTAGVVNTGELFF,TGTGCCAGCACCGCGGGAGTGGTGAACACCGGGGAGCTGTTTTTT
NA,NA,TRBV9,TRBJ1-1,CASSKGRGAVTEAFF,TGTGCCAGCAGCAAAGGCCGGGGGGCCGTCACTGAAGCTTTCTTT
NA,NA,TRBV1,TRBJ2-1,CTSSQETLAGGKDEQFF,TGCACCAGCAGCCAAGAAACACTAGCGGGAGGAAAGGATGAGCAGTTCTTC
NA,many,TRBV9,TRBJ2-1,CASSGSWGSGNEQFF,TGTGCCAGCAGCGGATCCTGGGGTAGTGGCAATGAGCAGTTCTTC
TRBD1,many,TRBV9,TRBJ2-6,CASSVVIGQGSGANVLTF,TGTGCCAGCAGCGTAGTAATTGGACAGGGCTCTGGGGCCAACGTCCTGACTTTC
NA,many,TRBV9,TRBJ1-6,CASSASGTESSPLHF,TGTGCCAGCAGCGCGTCGGGAACAGAAAGTTCACCCCTCCACTTT
NA,many,TRBV9,TRBJ2-7,CASSKDVGGRDEQYF,TGTGCCAGCAGCAAAGATGTCGGGGGGCGAGACGAGCAGTACTTC
TRBD2,NA,TRBV9,TRBJ2-6,CASSHSGGQALGANVLTF,TGTGCCAGCTCCCACTCGGGGGGTCAGGCTTTGGGGGCCAACGTCCTGACTTTC
NA,many,TRBV9,TRBJ1-5,CASSVGGDYSQPQHF,TGTGCCAGCAGCGTAGGGGGGGATTACAGTCAGCCCCAGCATTTT
NA,many,TRBV9,TRBJ1-2,CASGGVNYGYTF,TGTGCCAGCGGGGGGGTTAACTATGGCTACACCTTC
NA,many,TRBV9,TRBJ2-2,CASSVGLVAGELFF,TGTGCCAGCAGCGTAGGCCTTGTAGCCGGGGAGCTGTTTTTT
NA,many,TRBV9,TRBJ2-3,CASSEKEGSTDTQYF,TGTGCCAGCAGTGAGAAGGAGGGTAGCACAGATACGCAGTATTTT
NA,many,TRBV9,TRBJ1-2,CASSPPGGGGVRGYTF,TGTGCCAGCAGCCCCCCCGGTGGGGGTGGGGTGAGAGGCTACACCTTC
NA,few,TRBV9,TRBJ1-2,CASSGPGRTNYGYTF,TGTGCCAGCAGCGGCCCGGGACGGACTAACTATGGCTACACCTTC
TRBD1,many,TRBV9,TRBJ2-2,CASSAATGTGDRELFF,TGTGCCAGCAGCGCTGCTACCGGGACAGGGGACCGGGAGCTGTTTTTT
NA,many,TRBV9,TRBJ2-5,CASSVGVGYTETQYF,TGTGCCAGCAGCGTAGGGGTCGGGTACACAGAGACCCAGTACTTC
TRBD2,NA,TRBV9,TRBJ2-3,CASSVGTSEGDTQYF,TGTGCCAGCAGCGTAGGGACTAGCGAGGGAGATACGCAGTATTTT
TRBD1,many,TRBV9,TRBJ1-1,CASSVGIRQGDAEAFF,TGTGCCAGCAGCGTAGGGATACGACAGGGCGACGCTGAAGCTTTCTTT
NA,NA,TRBV9,TRBJ1-5,CASSAGVSNQPQHF,TGTGCCAGCAGTGCAGGGGTTAGCAATCAGCCCCAGCATTTT
NA,NA,TRBV9,TRBJ2-1,CASSVATPRANEQFF,TGTGCCAGCAGCGTAGCTACCCCGAGAGCCAATGAGCAGTTCTTC